This TCR beta chain was documented in a study of Graves' ophthalmopathy and Graves' hyperthyroidism. This clonotype appeared many times. What it binds is unknown. Hyperthyroidism patients were newly diagnosed, under 2 months' duration, aged 18 to 65. No donor had other autoimmune disease, uncontrolled infection, pregnancy or lactation. Study-wide results and limits: As the model predicted ophthalmopathy progression, it achieved a sensitivity of 55% to 71% and a specificity of more than 72%. Ophthalmopathy could be told apart from stable hyperthyroidism by a 13-signature model (87.88% sensitivity, around 84% specificity).

Germline assignment: CDR1 PRHDT and CDR2 FYEKMQ (reference sequence). The CDR3 totals 15 residues. Trimming removed 5 bases from V and 8 bases from J; junction bases left unmatched: 13. The sequenced template was RNA, covering the TCR beta CDR3 region. HTBI primers were used in a first-round RT-PCR, which preceded a second-round multiplex PCR. TCRdb used MiXCR to reprocess the multiplex PCR reads, holding one entry per CDR3 protein. The sample carries over 500,000 distinct CDR3 sequences, around a fifth recorded once. The chain recombines TRBV13 with TRBJ1-2; 8 bases match TRBD1. The receptor comes from a woman aged 18-29 years with stable Graves' hyperthyroidism. Some clones in this sample may be carry-over from other donors' samples. Sequenced sample: peripheral blood. The CDR3 loop is CASSPRRGRRKGYTF. The CDR3 region has the DNA TGTGCCAGCAGCCCGCGCAGGGGGCGAAGAAAGGGCTACACCTTC.